This entry lists 15 T cell receptor beta chains sequenced from one sample in a study of T cell responses to AZD1222 COVID-19 vaccine. Only in-frame clones appear in the TCRdb table, and some are missing; sequencing was by immunoSEQ multiplex PCR. This sample carries 150,000 to 200,000 clones, approximately 92% of them seen once, and the ten largest clones take over 1%. The starting material was peripheral blood, obtained on day 0 of AZD1222 vaccination. The receptors shown here come from an adult in good health.

The CDR3 sequence is CASSNRRIGNTIYF. The DNA of the CDR3 is TGTGCCAGTAGTAACCGACGGATTGGAAACACCATATATTTT. The V call is TRBV19, the J call TRBJ1-3; D remains unclear. V shed 4 bases and J shed 3 bases, with 10 bases lying between them. This CDR3 spans 14 amino acids. Germline-derived CDR1 and CDR2 are LNHDA and SQIVND (reference sequence).

CDR3 bases: TGTGCCAGCAGCTCGATGGGGAATGTAAATCAGCCCCAGCATTTT. This gives the protein CASSSMGNVNQPQHF. The chain has TRBV5-8 and TRBJ1-5, with unresolved D. V was shortened by 3 bases and J by 4 bases, with 14 bases between the two germline ends. CDR3 length: 15 amino acids. CDR1 SGHTS and CDR2 YDEGEE come from the germline V gene.

This sequence joins TRBV14 and TRBJ2-2; D is undetermined. V lost 0 bases and J 5 bases, leaving 10 bases between the germline ends. The CDR3 covers 15 residues. CDR1 is SGHDN and CDR2 is FVKESK in the germline V gene. The CDR3 region is CASSQEIQETGELFF. The CDR3 region has the DNA TGTGCCAGCAGCCAAGAAATTCAAGAAACCGGGGAGCTGTTTTTT. Complete variable domain (other parts from reference TRBV14 and TRBJ2-2): EAGVTQFPSHSVIEKGQTVTLRCDPISGHDNLYWYRRVMGKEIKFLLHFVKESKQDESGMPNNRFLAERTGGTYSTLKVQPAELEDSGVYFCASSQEIQETGELFFGEGSRLTVL.

The CDR3: CASSPQGSGELFF. CDR3 coding DNA: TGTGCCAGCAGTCCTCAGGGTTCCGGGGAGCTGTTTTTT. The genes are TRBV2 and TRBJ2-2, with a weak D call TRBD1 (5 bases). V gave up 5 bases and J gave up 6 bases, with 10 bases separating them. Germline CDR1 SNHLY, CDR2 FYNNEI. The CDR3 spans 13 residues.

A few counts support this clone. The chain joins TRBV9 to TRBJ1-2; 7 nucleotides align to TRBD1. The CDR3 is 16 amino acids. V lost 4 bases to trimming and J lost 4 bases; unmatched junction nucleotides: 13. Germline-derived CDR1 and CDR2 are SGDLS and YYNGEE. CDR3 loop: CASSPDPDRVRYGYTF. CDR3 bases: TGTGCCAGCAGCCCCGACCCCGACAGGGTTCGCTATGGCTACACCTTC.

This sequence joins TRBV19 and TRBJ1-5, with TRBD1 as a possible D gene (5 bases). The CDR3 length is 16 residues. Trimming pared 6 bases from V and 0 bases from J, leaving 15 bases between. CDR1 is LNHDA and CDR2 is SQIVND in the germline V gene (reference sequence). This chain's CDR3 is CASRRGRTHSNQPQHF. For the CDR3, the DNA is TGTGCCAGTAGACGGGGGAGGACACATAGCAATCAGCCCCAGCATTTT.

The J gene is TRBJ1-5, the V gene TRBV6-5; the D gene is possibly TRBD1 (6 bases). The CDR3 is made up of 15 amino acids. V lost 0 bases, J lost 6 bases, and 12 bases lay in between. The germline gives CDR1 MNHEY, CDR2 SVGAGI. CDR3 loop: CASSYSSLGGQPQHF. For the CDR3, the DNA is TGTGCCAGCAGTTACTCTTCTCTAGGGGGTCAGCCCCAGCATTTT.

CDR3 region: CASSPTSVGEQFF. CDR3 bases: TGTGCCAGCAGTCCAACTAGCGTTGGTGAGCAGTTCTTC. This sequence joins TRBV12-3 or TRBV12-4 and TRBJ2-1; 7 bases agree with TRBD2. This CDR3 has 13 amino acids. V was clipped by 5 bases and J by 9 bases; unmatched bases: 7.

This clone was counted between two and nine times. The same CDR3 also results from other DNA sequences found in this sample. As DNA, the CDR3 is TGTGCCAGCTCACCGACAGGGGGAAATCAGCCCCAGCATTTT. Translating it yields CASSPTGGNQPQHF. This chain connects TRBV18 to TRBJ1-5, with 9 bases identical to TRBD1. This CDR3 contains 14 residues. Germline CDR1 KGHSH, CDR2 LQKENI. After removal of 3 bases from V and 4 bases from J, the junction contained 1 base not matched to a gene.

The rearrangement joins TRBV7-2 to TRBJ1-5; D gene unclear. Germline lookup yields CDR1 SGHTA and CDR2 FQGNSA. V was shortened by 7 bases and J by 3 bases, with 13 bases between the two germline ends. The CDR3 totals 14 residues. The CDR3 region is CASTLEGYNQPQHF. The CDR3 coding sequence is TGTGCCAGCACCCTTGAAGGTTACAATCAGCCCCAGCATTTT.

V usage is TRBV6-5 and J usage is TRBJ2-7; TRBD2 matches at 8 bases. The germline gives CDR1 MNHEY, CDR2 SVGAGI. The V and J ends lost 11 bases and 2 bases, in that order; junction bases with no gene match: 11. This CDR3 is 14 amino acids long. The CDR3 protein is CARARGGPPYEQYF. The DNA of the CDR3 is TGTGCCCGCGCCCGGGGGGGCCCCCCCTACGAGCAGTACTTC.

This chain connects TRBV27 to TRBJ1-4, with TRBD1 identical over 7 bases. This CDR3 is 16 amino acids long. Germline lookup yields CDR1 MNHEY and CDR2 SMNVEV (reference sequence). V was clipped by 3 bases and J by 3 bases; unmatched bases: 7. CDR3 sequence: CASSFIPGTANEKLFF. In DNA form, the CDR3 reads TGTGCCAGCAGTTTCATCCCCGGGACAGCTAATGAAAAACTGTTTTTT.

Only a few counts were recorded for this clone. This chain connects TRBV14 to TRBJ1-2; D call uncertain. CDR1 is SGHDN, CDR2 FVKESK, per germline. V was trimmed by 4 bases and J by 2 bases, leaving 8 bases between them. This CDR3 has 13 amino acids. CDR3 residues: CASSPRPNYGYTF. The CDR3 coding sequence is TGTGCCAGCAGCCCGAGACCGAACTATGGCTACACCTTC.

This chain links TRBV6-1 with TRBJ2-3; 7 bases map to TRBD2. There are 16 residues in the CDR3. In germline, CDR1 is MNHNS, CDR2 SASEGT. J lost 2 bases, V lost 2 bases, and 7 bases had no gene match. The CDR3: CASSEMTSGDTDTQYF. CDR3 nucleotide sequence: TGTGCCAGCAGTGAAATGACCAGCGGGGACACAGATACGCAGTATTTT.

The chain couples TRBV7-9 to TRBJ2-1, with D uncertain. The CDR3 has 15 residues. Looked up from germline, CDR1 is SEHNR and CDR2 is FQNEAQ (reference sequence). Trimming cost V 5 bases and J 9 bases, with 20 bases left between them. The CDR3 bases are TGTGCCAGCAGCATCCTAGAGACCCTAAAATCTGAGCAGTTCTTC. Translated: CASSILETLKSEQFF.